Presented here are 28 T cell receptor beta chains from one specimen sequenced in a study of PD-1 blockade in classical Hodgkin lymphoma. Each and every patient relapsed after autologous stem cell transplantation, and patients got differing brentuximab vedotin exposure. Profiling relied on immunoSEQ multiplex PCR, and the TCRdb table lists in-frame clones only, not all of them. The sample includes more than 140,000 clones, around four fifths seen only once; the top ten take 9.2%. The source material was peripheral blood mononuclear cells (PBMCs), sampled before the second cycle of nivolumab. These receptors all stem from a human donor with classical Hodgkin lymphoma.

In this sample, this clone turned up a few times. V usage is TRBV4-2 and J usage is TRBJ1-1; 9 positions match TRBD1. The CDR3 runs 14 residues. Trimming removed 0 bases from V and 8 bases from J; junction bases left unmatched: 4. Germline CDR1 is LGHNA and CDR2 is YNFKEQ. In DNA form, the CDR3 reads TGTGCCAGCAGCCAAGATCTGGGACAGGGAGAAGCTTTCTTT. Translated: CASSQDLGQGEAFF.

The rearrangement links TRBV4-1 to TRBJ2-1, with a tentative D call TRBD2 (6 bases). The germline V and J ends were trimmed by 3 bases and 0 bases, with 12 bases remaining between them. CDR3 length: 16 amino acids. Germline lookup yields CDR1 MGHRA and CDR2 YSYEKL. This CDR3 reads CASSQSLAASYNEQFF. Written as DNA, the CDR3 is TGCGCCAGCAGCCAGAGTTTAGCGGCCTCCTACAATGAGCAGTTCTTC.

This rearrangement joins TRBV5-1 to TRBJ1-1, with a tentative D call TRBD1 (5 bases). CDR1 SGHRS and CDR2 YFSETQ come from the germline V gene. V gave up 0 bases and J gave up 4 bases, with 13 bases separating them. The CDR3 consists of 15 residues. CDR3 residues: CASSLDRAGFTEAFF. CDR3 sequence (DNA): TGCGCCAGCAGCTTGGACCGGGCAGGGTTCACTGAAGCTTTCTTT. The full variable domain, in which reference TRBV5-1 and TRBJ1-1 provide the parts outside the CDR3, is KAGVTQTPRYLIKTRGQQVTLSCSPISGHRSVSWYQQTPGQGLQFLFEYFSETQRNKGNFPGRFSGRQFSNSRSEMNVSTLELGDSALYLCASSLDRAGFTEAFFGQGTRLTVV.

J is TRBJ2-1 and V is TRBV7-8; tentatively, D is TRBD1 (6 bases). Germline assignment: CDR1 SGHVS and CDR2 FQNEAQ. V lost 4 bases and J 0 bases, leaving 13 bases between the germline ends. CDR3 length: 16 amino acids. CDR3 coding DNA: TGTGCCAGCAGCTGGATGGGGGCCAGCTCCTACAATGAGCAGTTCTTC. This sequence encodes CASSWMGASSYNEQFF.

The gene calls are TRBV27 and TRBJ2-1, with D unclear. This CDR3 region has 13 residues. Germline V gives CDR1 MNHEY, CDR2 SMNVEV (reference sequence). Between the trimmed V and J ends, which lost 5 bases and 7 bases, there was a span of 12 bases. The CDR3 DNA sequence: TGTGCCAGCAGTGGGTCGGGCAGGAATGAGCAGTTCTTC. It encodes CASSGSGRNEQFF.

This chain connects TRBV9 to TRBJ1-2, with D perhaps TRBD1 (6 bases). Germline CDR1 and CDR2: SGDLS and YYNGEE. With 3 bases removed from V and 0 bases from J, the gap between germline ends came to 15 bases. The CDR3 covers 16 residues. The CDR3 sequence: CASSANLDSPNYGYTF. For the CDR3, the DNA is TGTGCCAGCAGCGCCAACTTGGACAGCCCTAACTATGGCTACACCTTC.

This clone has just a few counts. The rearrangement uses TRBV15 and TRBJ1-2; D is ambiguous. Trimming stripped 9 bases from V and 7 bases from J, with 18 bases between. This CDR3 is 13 amino acids long. Germline CDR1 is LNHNV and CDR2 is YYDKDF (reference sequence). The CDR3 coding sequence is TGTGCCACTGGAAACGGACCCCACGGTGGCTACACCTTC. As protein: CATGNGPHGGYTF. Full variable domain (outside the CDR3, taken from reference TRBV15 and TRBJ1-2): DAMVIQNPRYQVTQFGKPVTLSCSQTLNHNVMYWYQQKSSQAPKLLFHYYDKDFNNEADTPDNFQSRRPNTSFCFLDIRSPGLGDTAMYLCATGNGPHGGYTFGSGTRLTVV.

CDR3 sequence: CASRSQGAGEQYF. CDR3 coding DNA: TGTGCCAGTAGGTCCCAGGGGGCTGGGGAGCAGTACTTC. The chain employs TRBV19 and TRBJ2-7; 8 nucleotides agree with TRBD1. Unmatched junction bases numbered 8, after V lost 6 bases and J lost 7 bases. Germline CDR1 is LNHDA and CDR2 is SQIVND (reference sequence). CDR3 length equals 13 residues. Using reference TRBV19 and TRBJ2-7 for the parts outside the CDR3, the full variable domain is DGGITQSPKYLFRKEGQNVTLSCEQNLNHDAMYWYRQDPGQGLRLIYYSQIVNDFQKGDIAEGYSVSREKKESFPLTVTSAQKNPTAFYLCASRSQGAGEQYFGPGTRLTVT.

The chain links TRBV7-9 to TRBJ2-1; a possible D gene is TRBD1 (5 bases). The CDR3 consists of 13 residues. The germline CDR1 and CDR2 sequences are SEHNR and FQNEAQ (reference sequence). The ends were cut back, 5 bases at V and 10 bases at J, with 15 bases in the middle. CDR3 protein: CASSPPGSREQFF. In DNA, the CDR3 is TGTGCCAGCAGCCCTCCAGGGTCTCGGGAGCAGTTCTTC.

The rearrangement links TRBV9 to TRBJ1-2; tentatively, D is TRBD1 (5 bases). Per germline, CDR1 SGDLS and CDR2 YYNGEE. The CDR3 consists of 16 residues. V was clipped by 2 bases and J by 1 base, with 15 bases between them. DNA for the CDR3: TGTGCCAGCAGCGTTGCGCCAGGGAAGATTAACTATGGCTACACCTTC. Translating it yields CASSVAPGKINYGYTF.

The V gene is TRBV5-6, the J gene TRBJ1-3; no firm D call. The germline gives CDR1 SGHDT, CDR2 YYEEEE. The V and J ends lost 2 bases and 0 bases respectively, with 6 bases between them. This CDR3 region has 14 residues. The CDR3: CASSFSYSGNTIYF. DNA for the CDR3: TGTGCCAGCAGCTTCAGTTACTCTGGAAACACCATATATTTT.

The rearrangement links TRBV18 to TRBJ2-3, with 7 bases that match TRBD1. Germline V gives CDR1 KGHSH, CDR2 LQKENI. V shed 8 bases, J shed 6 bases, and the junction held 11 bases outside the gene matches. The CDR3 covers 14 residues. The CDR3 protein is CASPTGTVGDTQYF. The CDR3 DNA sequence: TGTGCCAGCCCAACCGGGACAGTCGGGGATACGCAGTATTTT.

The gene calls are TRBV11-2 and TRBJ1-3; D uncertain. The V end was cut by 5 bases, the J end by 0 bases, with 11 bases between. This CDR3 is 15 amino acids long. Germline loops: CDR1 SGHAT, CDR2 FQNNGV. Here the CDR3 reads CASSPLLISGNTIYF. CDR3 nucleotide sequence: TGTGCCAGCAGCCCACTTCTGATCTCTGGAAACACCATATATTTT.

This chain connects TRBV2 to TRBJ2-7; 8 nucleotides align to TRBD2. Germline V CDR1 and CDR2: SNHLY, FYNNEI. Trimming took 6 bases from V and 7 from J; bases not matched to a gene: 8. The CDR3 consists of 13 residues. In DNA form, the CDR3 reads TGTGCCAGCAGAAGAGCGGGAGTGGATGAGCAGTACTTC. Amino acid sequence: CASRRAGVDEQYF.

The sample holds one count of this clone. The rearrangement joins TRBV7-9 to TRBJ2-5; 7 nucleotides align to TRBD1. Trimming took 4 bases from V and 3 from J; bases not matched to a gene: 2. The length of the CDR3 is 13 residues. In germline, CDR1 is SEHNR, CDR2 FQNEAQ (reference sequence). CDR3 sequence reads: CASSSTGEETQYF. In DNA, the CDR3 is TGTGCCAGCAGCTCAACAGGGGAAGAGACCCAGTACTTC.

This clone was counted a few times. V is TRBV29-1 and J is TRBJ1-4; unclear D gene. The germline V gene has CDR1 SQVTM and CDR2 ANQGSEA. The CDR3 consists of 14 residues. Trimming took off 5 bases at V and 3 bases at J, with 13 bases between the two ends. For the CDR3, the DNA is TGCAGCGTTAAAAAAGGAATGGCTAATGAAAAACTGTTTTTT. Protein: CSVKKGMANEKLFF.

This rearrangement joins TRBV9 to TRBJ2-7; 11 bases align to TRBD1. V shed 1 base, J shed 3 bases, and the junction held 3 bases outside the gene matches. Germline CDR1 is SGDLS and CDR2 is YYNGEE. The CDR3 contains 15 residues. CDR3 sequence (DNA): TGTGCCAGCAGCGTACTGGGACAGGGGGACTACGAGCAGTACTTC. This translates into CASSVLGQGDYEQYF.

The V and J genes are TRBV2 and TRBJ2-6, with a possible D match to TRBD1 (6 bases). The CDR3 contains 15 residues. Germline V CDR1 and CDR2: SNHLY, FYNNEI. V shed 5 bases and J shed 1 base, with 9 bases lying between them. This chain's CDR3 is CASSRTDSGANVLTF. The CDR3 bases are TGTGCCAGCAGTCGGACAGATTCTGGGGCCAACGTCCTGACTTTC. Using reference TRBV2 and TRBJ2-6 for the parts outside the CDR3, the full variable domain is EPEVTQTPSHQVTQMGQEVILRCVPISNHLYFYWYRQILGQKVEFLVSFYNNEISEKSEIFDDQFSVERPDGSNFTLKIRSTKLEDSAMYFCASSRTDSGANVLTFGAGSRLTVL.

Concerning this clone: This sample also contains other DNA sequences that code for the same CDR3. The V and J genes are TRBV5-1 and TRBJ2-1, with D unresolved. This CDR3 has 11 residues. Germline-derived CDR1 and CDR2 are SGHRS and YFSETQ. Trimming took off 1 base at V and 9 bases at J, with 5 bases between the two ends. As DNA, the CDR3 is TGCGCCAGCAGCTTGTTCGGTGAGCAGTTCTTC. Protein product: CASSLFGEQFF.

The gene calls are TRBV5-4 and TRBJ1-5; no clear D gene. Deletions cut 4 bases from V and 7 bases from J, with 12 bases between. Looked up from germline, CDR1 is SGHNT and CDR2 is YYREEE (reference sequence). This CDR3 spans 13 amino acids. CDR3: CASSPGGGQPQHF. CDR3 DNA sequence: TGTGCCAGCAGCCCCGGAGGAGGACAGCCCCAGCATTTT.

This clone appeared a few times. The CDR3 sequence is CASSLTPGTTEAFF. Written as DNA, the CDR3 is TGTGCCAGCAGCTTAACCCCAGGGACCACTGAAGCTTTCTTT. V is TRBV7-3 and J is TRBJ1-1; D might be TRBD1 (5 bases). V gave up 0 bases and J gave up 4 bases, with 9 bases separating them. CDR1 and CDR2 from the germline V gene are SGHTA and FQGTGA. The length of the CDR3 is 14 residues.

At least ten counts were recorded for this clone. Here the CDR3 DNA reads TGTGCCATCTTTCAAGAAGGGGAATATGGCTACACCTTC. It translates to CAIFQEGEYGYTF. The chain joins TRBV10-3 to TRBJ1-2; a possible D gene is TRBD1 (5 bases). Trimming took 8 bases from V and 5 from J, leaving 15 bases between them. This CDR3 spans 13 amino acids. CDR1 and CDR2 (germline): ENHRY, SYGVKD.

This chain links TRBV5-1 with TRBJ2-3, with D perhaps TRBD2 (6 bases). Trimming took off 6 bases at V and 1 base at J, with 15 bases between the two ends. CDR1 and CDR2 (germline): SGHRS, YFSETQ. The CDR3 extends over 15 amino acids. CDR3 in amino acids: CASTWGVGGTDTQYF. The CDR3 DNA sequence: TGCGCCAGCACCTGGGGGGTCGGCGGCACAGATACGCAGTATTTT. The variable domain in full, completed from reference TRBV5-1 and TRBJ2-3, reads KAGVTQTPRYLIKTRGQQVTLSCSPISGHRSVSWYQQTPGQGLQFLFEYFSETQRNKGNFPGRFSGRQFSNSRSEMNVSTLELGDSALYLCASTWGVGGTDTQYFGPGTRLTVL.

The chain carries TRBV6-5 and TRBJ1-1; D uncertain. V was clipped by 4 bases and J by 4 bases, with 10 bases between them. The CDR3 has 13 amino acids. Germline V gene sequence: CDR1 MNHEY, CDR2 SVGAGI. CDR3 sequence: CASSFGPGTEAFF. Here the CDR3 DNA reads TGTGCCAGCAGTTTTGGACCAGGCACTGAAGCTTTCTTT.

The chain joins TRBV6-6 to TRBJ1-2; no definite D call. This CDR3 comprises 15 residues. Trimming left V 5 bases short and J 4 bases short, with 17 bases between. From germline, CDR1 is MNHNY and CDR2 SVGAGI (reference sequence). The CDR3 nucleotides read TGTGCCAGCAGTCCCCAGTCAGGTGGCAGCTATGGCTACACCTTC. Translating it yields CASSPQSGGSYGYTF.

This chain links TRBV5-6 with TRBJ1-5; D remains ambiguous. The CDR3 loop spans 12 amino acids. The V gene's germline CDR1 is SGHDT and CDR2 YYEEEE. The germline V and J ends were trimmed by 2 bases and 4 bases, with 4 bases remaining between them. CDR3 loop: CASSLRNQPQHF. CDR3 bases: TGTGCCAGCAGCTTACGGAATCAGCCCCAGCATTTT.

This chain joins TRBV27 and TRBJ2-4; the match to TRBD1 covers 7 bases. CDR3 size: 13 residues. Germline CDR1 reads MNHEY; CDR2 reads SMNVEV (reference sequence). V gave up 6 bases and J gave up 8 bases; unmatched junction bases: 7. CDR3 sequence (DNA): TGTGCCAGCAGGGGGGCAGGGGGTTACATTCAGTACTTC. This encodes CASRGAGGYIQYF.

V and J are TRBV6-5 and TRBJ1-4; D is undetermined. The CDR3 covers 14 residues. Trimming removed 5 bases from V and 0 bases from J, with 7 bases in between. CDR1 is MNHEY, CDR2 SVGAGI, per germline. The CDR3 DNA is TGTGCCAGCAGTAGGACTACAACTAATGAAAAACTGTTTTTT. Translated: CASSRTTTNEKLFF.